The source of this TCR beta chain is a study of neoadjuvant anti-PD-1 for oral cavity cancer (dated by TCRdb to about 2021). Regarding the study in general: Patients mostly received three to four biweekly doses of nivolumab at 3 mg/kg before curative-intent surgical resection. A fourth nivolumab dose was given around day 43 to patients without progression, and definitive surgical resection was performed in those patients on days 50-56. Responders were defined as patients with complete response, partial response or stable disease by RECIST 1.1; non-responders were defined as patients with progression. There were about a dozen patients in the parent correlative cohort, and the response rate was less than 40%.

A remark on this clone: Which antigen it targets is not known. No much larger clone is present one base from it, and per-base qualities are unavailable.

For deep sequencing, each PBMC sample was run in six replicates, with libraries mostly built from about 0.45 ug of input genomic DNA. TCRbeta libraries were prepared with the immunoSEQ hsTCRbeta kit according to the manufacturer's instructions. The finished libraries were brought together in one pool at approximately 3 nM, which was then read using an Illumina NovaSeq 6000 S4 flow cell. On the study's bioinformatics: The immunoSEQ Analyzer was used for raw data preprocessing and quality control. The analysis was limited to productive rearrangements, and each clonotype was defined by a unique CDR3 amino acid sequence. Repertoire clonality was estimated as the Gini-Simpson index, which was calculated using the R package tcR. Gini indices were compared with Student's t test, and associations with tumor size change were assessed by Pearson correlation. Imported from immuneACCESS, the table was reduced by TCRdb to in-frame sequences with V and J called. These copies leave out some clones; in studies compared against another copy, an unresolved V gene accounts for under half, and the cause of the remainder is not known. From that table come the V and J calls and clone size; the DNA was used to work out D and trimming. Here the sample has over 10,000 clones; 65% occur a single time. 2% of the sample is held by the ten biggest clonotypes.

V is trimmed back by 4 bases and J by 7 bases, and the junction contains 2 bases that no gene match accounts for. From the cysteine through the phenylalanine, the CDR3 covers 14 amino acids. Only the CDR3 part of the read is kept: 42 bases, read in frame from the first base. The germline V gene yields SGHTA for CDR1 and FQGNSA for CDR2. Overall study results and their limits: Only three patients per response group were included in the TCR analyses, and larger cohorts for validation were called for by the authors. A higher pretreatment blood Treg/Th17 ratio correlated with both higher pretreatment blood TCRbeta clonality and lower post-treatment tumor TCRbeta clonality. After neoadjuvant nivolumab, significantly higher T cell clonality (Gini index) was found within PBMCs in non-responders than in responders.

The sample's time point label, in plain terms: before neoadjuvant nivolumab. The patients had newly diagnosed stage II-IVA oral cavity squamous cell carcinoma and had not received any prior systemic or radiation treatment. Everyone in the cohort had locally advanced, HPV-negative oral cavity squamous cell carcinoma. No culture maintenance or expansion was done, as the peripheral blood mononuclear cells went straight to analysis. The samples were drawn from a longitudinal correlative study tied to a single-arm phase II trial testing neoadjuvant nivolumab in oral cavity squamous cell carcinoma. Subject-matched pre- and post-treatment PBMCs and tumors from three responders and three non-responders underwent genomic DNA-based TCRbeta sequencing. Peripheral blood mononuclear cells were collected before nivolumab treatment and again after treatment, at the time of surgery. Genomic DNA was isolated from PBMCs using the Maxwell RSC DNA from Cells kit.

The chain couples TRBV7-2 to TRBJ1-5; TRBD1 lines up with 12 middle nucleotides. The origin of this receptor is a person between 35 and 79 years old with oral cavity squamous cell carcinoma. The sequences come from PBMCs, collected before nivolumab (anti-PD-1) treatment. CDR3 region: CASSSGQGAQPQHF. Read as DNA, the sequence is TGTGCCAGCAGCTCGGGACAGGGGGCCCAGCCCCAGCATTTT.